Reported below is one TCR beta chain. Its antigen is still unknown. The data stem from a study of CD8+CD57+ T cells in acquired aplastic anemia. Study-level results: Overlap between patients and controls comprised some 31 CD8+ CDR3 sequences.

The authors sequenced patients whose flow cytometry had shown CD8+CD57+ cell expansion. No patient had been given any therapy when blood was sampled. Genomic DNA served as template for TCR beta VDJ and CDR3 profiling. TCRdb reprocessed the reads via MiXCR and lists one record per CDR3 protein. The sample holds fewer than 250,000 distinct CDR3 sequences; around 43% are singletons and the top ten take over 7.5%. The V gene lost 2 bases and the J gene lost 2 bases, with 8 bases spanning the gap. Germline V gene sequence: CDR1 SNHLY, CDR2 FYNNEI. This CDR3 is built from 14 residues. The sequence was collected from a human donor with aplastic anemia. Material for sequencing was sorted CD4+, CD8+, or CD8+CD57+ T cells (not recorded which) from PBMCs. The chain links TRBV2 to TRBJ2-3; D call uncertain. The CDR3 sequence is CASSELASTDTQYF. CDR3 nucleotide sequence: TGTGCCAGCAGTGAATTAGCCTCCACAGATACGCAGTATTTT.